This entry is about one TCR beta chain. This entry belongs to a study of blood T cell repertoires in COVID-19. Individuals aged about 18 to 100 years were recruited from about two dozen US areas. Study processing details: Amplifying reference gene primers gave estimates of nucleated cell counts. Sequencing used immunoSEQ multiplex PCR; TCRdb keeps in-frame clones, though not all of them. The V and J calls and clone size were taken over from that table, and D and trimming were inferred from the DNA. The repertoire holds 330,000 or so clones, with roughly 90% as singletons. Germline CDR1 and CDR2: SNHLY and FYNNEI. This CDR3 has 17 amino acids. The V and J ends lost 7 bases and 3 bases respectively, with 23 bases between them.

Source material: PBMCs or T cells enriched from blood (not recorded which). The chain employs TRBV2 and TRBJ2-3; D perhaps matches TRBD1 (7 bases). This sequence was found in a woman in her 30s who had been exposed to COVID-19. The CDR3 here is CASKQGGLPGGTDTQYF. Written as DNA, the CDR3 is TGTGCCAGCAAGCAAGGAGGACTACCAGGGGGTACAGATACGCAGTATTTT.